Below, 27 T cell receptor beta chains from the same sample are listed, as sequenced in a study of blood T cell repertoires in COVID-19. Libraries were prepared by immunoSEQ multiplex PCR; TCRdb keeps only in-frame clonotypes and omits some of them. The repertoire has roughly 300,000 clones, around nine tenths of them found once; the top ten carry 0.95% to 1.2%. The sequenced material came from PBMCs or T cells enriched from blood (not recorded which). These receptors were taken from a woman aged 25 to 39 who had recovered from COVID-19.

The V gene is TRBV29-1, the J gene TRBJ1-2; unclear D gene. V lost 6 bases, J lost 2 bases, and 16 bases lay in between. The CDR3 is made up of 14 amino acids. The germline V gene encodes CDR1 SQVTM and CDR2 ANQGSEA. CDR3 coding DNA: TGCAGCGTGCCATCATTAGGAGGGAACTATGGCTACACCTTC. Protein: CSVPSLGGNYGYTF.

This rearrangement joins TRBV27 to TRBJ2-6; D is uncertain. The CDR3 loop spans 15 amino acids. Trimming removed 6 bases from V and 0 bases from J, with 9 bases in between. Germline loops: CDR1 MNHEY, CDR2 SMNVEV (reference sequence). This CDR3 is CASSLASSGANVLTF. Here the CDR3 DNA reads TGTGCCAGCAGCCTCGCGAGCTCTGGGGCCAACGTCCTGACTTTC. The whole variable domain, filled in from reference TRBV27 and TRBJ2-6, reads EAQVTQNPRYLITVTGKKLTVTCSQNMNHEYMSWYRQDPGLGLRQIYYSMNVEVTDKGDVPEGYKVSRKEKRNFPLILESPSPNQTSLYFCASSLASSGANVLTFGAGSRLTVL.

Here the CDR3 DNA reads TGTGCCATCAGTGATTTTAGCGGACCGAACACCGGGGAGCTGTTTTTT. This codes for CAISDFSGPNTGELFF. This chain links TRBV10-3 with TRBJ2-2, with D maybe TRBD2 (6 bases). The V and J ends lost 3 bases and 0 bases respectively, with 11 bases between them. The germline gives CDR1 ENHRY, CDR2 SYGVKD. The CDR3 is 16 residues long.

The rearrangement links TRBV29-1 to TRBJ2-3; D is ambiguous. The V and J ends lost 4 bases and 6 bases respectively, with 11 bases between them. This CDR3 comprises 12 residues. Germline-derived CDR1 and CDR2 are SQVTM and ANQGSEA. CDR3 nucleotide sequence: TGCAGCGTTGTACCCCGTGAGGATACGCAGTATTTT. It is translated as CSVVPREDTQYF.

This chain connects TRBV3-1 (or the pseudogene TRBV3-2) to TRBJ2-2; no firm D call. Germline V gene lookup returns CDR1 LGHDT and CDR2 YNNKEL (reference sequence). The CDR3 is 15 amino acids. Trimming took off 2 bases at V and 2 bases at J, with 9 bases between the two ends. The CDR3 DNA follows: TGTGCCAGCAGCCAAAAGTCAGTTAACACCGGGGAGCTGTTTTTT. This gives the protein CASSQKSVNTGELFF.

This chain joins TRBV3-1 (or the pseudogene TRBV3-2) and TRBJ1-5; D is unresolved. The CDR3 is 14 amino acids. V shed 0 bases and J shed 2 bases, with 5 bases lying between them. Per the germline V gene, CDR1 is LGHDT and CDR2 is YNNKEL (reference sequence). CDR3 region: CASSQEGGNQPQHF. CDR3 sequence (DNA): TGTGCCAGCAGCCAAGAGGGAGGCAATCAGCCCCAGCATTTT.

The J gene is TRBJ2-3, the V gene TRBV28; 9 bases are a match to TRBD2. Per the germline V gene, CDR1 is MDHEN and CDR2 is SYDVKM. With 7 bases clipped from V and 6 bases from J, the junction kept 11 bases outside the gene matches. The CDR3 covers 15 residues. The chain's CDR3 is CASTIAGTSPDTQYF. CDR3 DNA sequence: TGTGCCAGCACCATTGCCGGGACTAGCCCCGATACGCAGTATTTT.

V and J are TRBV19 and TRBJ1-3; D call uncertain. This CDR3 is 14 amino acids long. CDR1 is LNHDA, CDR2 SQIVND, per germline (reference sequence). Trimming pared 6 bases from V and 0 bases from J, leaving 9 bases between. CDR3: CASSPGYSGNTIYF. For the CDR3, the DNA is TGTGCCAGTAGCCCGGGGTACTCTGGAAACACCATATATTTT.

CDR3 sequence reads: CASSGWQGGNQPQHF. In DNA form, the CDR3 reads TGTGCCAGCAGTGGATGGCAGGGTGGCAATCAGCCCCAGCATTTT. The chain has TRBV2 and TRBJ1-5, with D possibly TRBD1 on 5 matching bases. This CDR3 is built from 15 residues. Trimming pared 4 bases from V and 2 bases from J, leaving 12 bases between. Germline-derived CDR1 and CDR2 are SNHLY and FYNNEI.

J is TRBJ2-3 and V is TRBV6-1, with 11 bases that match TRBD2. CDR3 length: 19 amino acids. The germline V gene has CDR1 MNHNS and CDR2 SASEGT. The V and J ends lost 2 bases and 2 bases, in that order; junction bases with no gene match: 12. The CDR3 region has the DNA TGTGCCAGCAGTGAATTAATAGCGGGAGGGCCCCAGCCCACAGATACGCAGTATTTT. Translation gives CASSELIAGGPQPTDTQYF.

The chain couples TRBV7-2 to TRBJ1-1; D is unresolved. CDR3 size: 14 residues. The germline gives CDR1 SGHTA, CDR2 FQGNSA. V was pared by 1 base and J by 6 bases, with 12 bases between. CDR3 in amino acids: CASSLGPVSAEAFF. The CDR3 coding sequence is TGTGCCAGCAGCTTAGGTCCGGTGAGCGCTGAAGCTTTCTTT.

This clone was seen a few times. The CDR3, as DNA: TGTGCCAGCAGCTTAGGTTCCATTGTTGGGGGGCAAGAGACCCAGTACTTC. This gives the protein CASSLGSIVGGQETQYF. The rearrangement uses TRBV7-2 and TRBJ2-5; D possibly corresponds to TRBD2 (6 bases). Germline CDR1 is SGHTA and CDR2 is FQGNSA. The CDR3 length is 17 residues. V shed 1 base and J shed 2 bases, with 17 bases lying between them.

The chain joins TRBV12-5 to TRBJ2-5; TRBD1 matches at 7 bases. The germline V gene encodes CDR1 LGHNT and CDR2 FRNRAP. V lost 1 base and J lost 3; bases outside the gene matches: 5. The CDR3 is 15 amino acids. CDR3 protein: CASGLGVGQEETQYF. In DNA form, the CDR3 reads TGTGCTAGTGGTTTGGGGGTAGGACAGGAAGAGACCCAGTACTTC.

About this clone itself: Other DNA sequences in this specimen translate into the identical CDR3. The V call is TRBV7-2, the J call TRBJ1-5; the D is unclear. CDR3 length equals 15 residues. V dropped 2 bases and J dropped 0 bases, with 8 bases sitting between them. CDR1 is SGHTA, CDR2 FQGNSA, per germline. CDR3: CASSLMGASNQPQHF. For the CDR3, the DNA is TGTGCCAGCAGCTTAATGGGAGCTAGCAATCAGCCCCAGCATTTT.

A remark on this clone: The junction departs from germline at one end; a sequencing error may be responsible. This rearrangement joins TRBV18 to TRBJ2-3; 8 bases map to TRBD2. Germline values: CDR1 KGHSH, CDR2 LQKENI. The CDR3 contains 14 residues. The CDR3 DNA sequence: TGTGCCAGCTCACCACCTTCAAGCGGGAGACAGGAGGTTTTT. This encodes CASSPPSSGRQEVF.

This sequence joins TRBV4-3 and TRBJ2-7; 9 nucleotides line up with TRBD1. CDR3 length: 15 amino acids. Germline V gene lookup returns CDR1 LGHNA and CDR2 YSLEER. The ends lost 4 bases at V and 1 base at J; junction bases unmatched: 5. CDR3 in amino acids: CASSRAQGASYEQYF. DNA of the CDR3: TGCGCCAGCAGCCGTGCACAGGGGGCTTCCTACGAGCAGTACTTC.

The rearrangement links TRBV21-1 to TRBJ2-1; TRBD1 is taken as the D call from the table, unchecked against the DNA. TRBV21-1 is a documented pseudogene. This CDR3 has 18 amino acids. As DNA, the CDR3 is TGTGCCAGCAGCGCTCAGGACAGGGAGGACCGCTCGAACAATGAGCAGTTCTTC. Translated, it gives CASSAQDREDRSNNEQFF.

The V call is TRBV7-2, the J call TRBJ1-5, with D perhaps matching TRBD1 (6 bases). Per germline, CDR1 SGHTA and CDR2 FQGNSA. V lost 2 bases and J 5 bases, leaving 19 bases between the germline ends. The CDR3 spans 17 residues. CDR3 loop: CASSLFASRGGYQPQHF. The CDR3 bases are TGTGCCAGCAGCTTATTCGCGTCAAGGGGGGGCTATCAGCCCCAGCATTTT.

The chain links TRBV7-9 to TRBJ1-3; no clear D. This CDR3 comprises 16 residues. Trimming took off 3 bases at V and 4 bases at J, with 16 bases between the two ends. Germline V gene lookup returns CDR1 SEHNR and CDR2 FQNEAQ (reference sequence). CDR3 loop: CASSFRRVIAGNTIYF. As DNA, the CDR3 is TGTGCCAGCAGCTTCAGACGGGTAATTGCGGGAAACACCATATATTTT.

The gene calls are TRBV15 and TRBJ2-5, with a weak D call TRBD2 (6 bases). The length of the CDR3 is 14 residues. The germline V gene encodes CDR1 LNHNV and CDR2 YYDKDF (reference sequence). Trimming pared 3 bases from V and 5 bases from J, leaving 13 bases between. The CDR3 reads CATSSYPGSETQYF. The CDR3 DNA is TGTGCCACCAGCAGTTACCCCGGGAGTGAGACCCAGTACTTC.

The rearrangement uses TRBV7-8 and TRBJ1-3; D is unresolved. The CDR3 contains 16 residues. V shed 1 base and J shed 2 bases, with 12 bases lying between them. Germline V lookup: CDR1 SGHVS, CDR2 FQNEAQ. The CDR3 nucleotides are TGTGCCAGCAGCTTAGGGGAGAATTTGCCTGGAAACACCATATATTTT. Translating it yields CASSLGENLPGNTIYF.

The chain links TRBV7-9 to TRBJ2-5; D is possibly TRBD2 (5 bases). The CDR3 has 11 residues. Germline lookup yields CDR1 SEHNR and CDR2 FQNEAQ (reference sequence). The V gene lost 5 bases and the J gene lost 7 bases, with 8 bases spanning the gap. The DNA for the CDR3 is TGTGCCAGCAGCCCGGAGGCGACCCAGTACTTC. This encodes CASSPEATQYF.

The chain joins TRBV29-1 to TRBJ1-1; possible D gene TRBD1, 5 bases. V lost 4 bases, J lost 4 bases, and 10 bases lay in between. The germline gives CDR1 SQVTM, CDR2 ANQGSEA. This CDR3 is built from 12 residues. The CDR3 sequence: CSVVGEGTEAFF. The DNA of the CDR3 is TGCAGCGTTGTAGGGGAGGGCACTGAAGCTTTCTTT.

The chain uses TRBV19 and TRBJ1-1, with a tentative D call TRBD1 (6 bases). Deletions cut 4 bases from V and 0 bases from J, with 15 bases between. This CDR3 has 16 residues. Germline CDR1 and CDR2: LNHDA and SQIVND (reference sequence). Written as DNA, the CDR3 is TGTGCCAGTAGTACCCGCGGACAGAACTTGAACACTGAAGCTTTCTTT. It specifies CASSTRGQNLNTEAFF.

The V gene is TRBV25-1, the J gene TRBJ2-1, with 11 bases fitting TRBD2. CDR3 length equals 15 residues. V lost 3 bases to trimming and J lost 6 bases; unmatched junction nucleotides: 4. Per the germline V gene, CDR1 is MGHDK and CDR2 is SYGVNS. CDR3 sequence: CASSDPGTSGNEQFF. The CDR3, as DNA: TGTGCCAGCAGTGATCCCGGGACTAGCGGCAATGAGCAGTTCTTC.

The V call is TRBV6-5, the J call TRBJ1-1; possible D gene TRBD1, 5 bases. Looked up from germline, CDR1 is MNHEY and CDR2 is SVGAGI. The CDR3 sequence is 13 residues long. The V end was cut by 4 bases, the J end by 1 base, with 7 bases between. CDR3 amino acids: CASSLDRNTEAFF. CDR3 bases: TGTGCCAGCAGTTTAGACAGGAACACTGAAGCTTTCTTT.

The CDR3 nucleotides read TGCAGCGACCTGGGCCGTAACACTGAAGCTTTCTTT. Its protein is CSDLGRNTEAFF. This sequence joins TRBV29-1 and TRBJ1-1; no clear D. The length of the CDR3 is 12 residues. The V gene's germline CDR1 is SQVTM and CDR2 ANQGSEA. Trimming removed 7 bases at V and 2 bases at J, with 11 bases between.